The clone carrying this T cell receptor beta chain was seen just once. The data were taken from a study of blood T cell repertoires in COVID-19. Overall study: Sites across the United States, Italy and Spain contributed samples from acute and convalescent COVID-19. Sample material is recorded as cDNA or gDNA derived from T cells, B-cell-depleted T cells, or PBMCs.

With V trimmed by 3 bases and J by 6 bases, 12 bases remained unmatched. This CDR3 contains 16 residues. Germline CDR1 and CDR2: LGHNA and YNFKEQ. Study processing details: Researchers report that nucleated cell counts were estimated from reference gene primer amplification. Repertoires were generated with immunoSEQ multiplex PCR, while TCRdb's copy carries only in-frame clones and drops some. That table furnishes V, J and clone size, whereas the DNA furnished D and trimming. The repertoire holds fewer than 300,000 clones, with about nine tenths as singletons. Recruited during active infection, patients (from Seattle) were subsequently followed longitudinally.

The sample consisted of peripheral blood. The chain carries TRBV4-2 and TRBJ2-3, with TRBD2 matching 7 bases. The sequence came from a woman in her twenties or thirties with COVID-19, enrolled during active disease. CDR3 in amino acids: CASSQEGGLLLDTQYF. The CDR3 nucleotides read TGTGCCAGCAGCCAGGAGGGAGGGCTGCTATTGGATACGCAGTATTTT.